One and the same sample provided the 16 T cell receptor beta chains below, sequenced in a study of response to subunit inactivated influenza vaccine. TCRdb passed the RT-PCR reads through MiXCR, listing each CDR3 protein once. The table lists more than 700,000 distinct CDR3 sequences, over 20% of them singletons, with about 10% in the top ten. The material was PBMCs from blood, obtained 4 to 6 days after vaccination. The receptor source for this set is a man aged 50 or older who received an inactivated influenza vaccine.

In its sample, this clonotype was seen a few times. The rearrangement links TRBV12-3 or TRBV12-4 to TRBJ2-7; D not certain. The CDR3 totals 11 residues. The V and J ends lost 2 bases and 10 bases respectively, with 9 bases between them. The CDR3 is CASSLTDIQYF. Written as DNA, the CDR3 is TGTGCCAGCAGTTTAACGGATATTCAGTACTTC.

In its sample, this clonotype was seen a few times. V gene TRBV7-2 combines with J gene TRBJ2-7; 9 nucleotides agree with TRBD2. Germline CDR1 and CDR2: SGHTA and FQGNSA. This CDR3 is 12 amino acids long. The ends lost 5 bases at V and 9 bases at J; junction bases unmatched: 5. In DNA, the CDR3 is TGTGCCAGCAGCCCGACTAGCGGTGGGCAGTACTTC. Residues: CASSPTSGGQYF.

J is TRBJ1-5 and V is TRBV28; D uncertain. The CDR3 contains 15 residues. Germline CDR1 reads MDHEN; CDR2 reads SYDVKM. V shed 3 bases and J shed 1 base, with 10 bases lying between them. The CDR3 protein is CASSFGLRSNQPQHF. CDR3 coding DNA: TGTGCCAGCAGTTTTGGGTTAAGGAGCAATCAGCCCCAGCATTTT. The full variable domain, completed using reference TRBV28 and TRBJ1-5, is DVKVTQSSRYLVKRTGEKVFLECVQDMDHENMFWYRQDPGLGLRLIYFSYDVKMKEKGDIPEGYSVSREKKERFSLILESASTNQTSMYLCASSFGLRSNQPQHFGDGTRLSIL.

The chain has TRBV11-2 and TRBJ2-6; 7 nucleotides line up with TRBD2. The germline CDR1 and CDR2 sequences are SGHAT and FQNNGV. V shed 7 bases, J shed 0 bases, and the junction held 18 bases outside the gene matches. The CDR3 runs 20 residues. The CDR3: CASTPFPDWGGSSGANVLTF. The CDR3 nucleotides are TGTGCCAGCACCCCATTCCCCGATTGGGGGGGTTCCTCTGGGGCCAACGTCCTGACTTTC. Based on the CDR3 plus reference TRBV11-2 and TRBJ2-6, the full variable domain is EAGVAQSPRYKIIEKRQSVAFWCNPISGHATLYWYQQILGQGPKLLIQFQNNGVVDDSQLPKDRFSAERLKGVDSTLKIQPAKLEDSAVYLCASTPFPDWGGSSGANVLTFGAGSRLTVL.

In this sample, this clonotype turned up a few times. The DNA for the CDR3 is TGTGCCAGCAGCTTAGGAGGGGGCGCCGCCGGACGAGGAACAGATACGCAGTATTTT. Its translation: CASSLGGGAAGRGTDTQYF. The chain carries TRBV7-6 and TRBJ2-3, with 7 bases matching TRBD1. Trimming took 1 base from V and 3 from J; bases not matched to a gene: 16. The CDR3 covers 19 residues. CDR1 and CDR2 from the germline V gene are SGHVS and FNYEAQ.

Only a few counts were recorded for this clonotype. This chain uses TRBV7-2 with TRBJ2-2; D is perhaps TRBD1 (5 bases). Germline loops: CDR1 SGHTA, CDR2 FQGNSA. The CDR3 has 15 residues. Trimming pared 2 bases from V and 6 bases from J, leaving 13 bases between. CDR3 in DNA: TGTGCCAGCAGCTTACAGGGCCTAGTCGCCGGGGAGCTGTTTTTT. As protein: CASSLQGLVAGELFF.

The CDR3 loop is CASSLGGWGEAFF. In nucleotides, the CDR3 is TGTGCCAGCAGTTTAGGCGGGTGGGGTGAAGCTTTCTTT. The J gene is TRBJ1-1, the V gene TRBV12-3 or TRBV12-4; D unclear. The germline V and J ends were trimmed by 1 base and 7 bases, with 10 bases remaining between them. The CDR3 spans 13 residues.

A few counts support this clonotype. The genes are TRBV4-3 and TRBJ1-4, with 9 bases identical to TRBD1. This CDR3 region has 14 residues. J gave up 4 bases and V 6 bases, and 3 bases lay outside the gene matches. Per the germline V gene, CDR1 is LGHNA and CDR2 is YSLEER. The CDR3 reads CASRQGAGNEKLFF. In DNA form, the CDR3 reads TGCGCCAGCAGACAGGGGGCGGGTAATGAAAAACTGTTTTTT.

This clonotype occurred a few times. The rearrangement uses TRBV6-2 or TRBV6-3 and TRBJ2-1; D is perhaps TRBD1 (5 bases). The germline V gene encodes CDR1 MNHEY and CDR2 SVGEGT. The CDR3 length is 14 residues. V shed 1 base and J shed 4 bases, with 8 bases lying between them. The CDR3 spells CASSYLDTYNEQFF. CDR3 nucleotide sequence: TGTGCCAGCAGTTACTTGGACACTTACAATGAGCAGTTCTTC.

The chain joins TRBV4-2 to TRBJ1-1, with 7 bases that match TRBD1. Unmatched junction bases numbered 10, after V lost 1 base and J lost 5 bases. The CDR3 is 16 residues long. Looked up from germline, CDR1 is LGHNA and CDR2 is YNFKEQ. CDR3 residues: CASSQAPATGLTEAFF. The CDR3 DNA reads TGTGCCAGCAGCCAAGCTCCCGCGACAGGGCTAACTGAAGCTTTCTTT.

The rearrangement links TRBV30 to TRBJ1-6; weak D call: TRBD1 (6 bases). This CDR3 comprises 14 residues. Between the trimmed V and J ends, which lost 5 bases and 7 bases, there was a span of 15 bases. Looked up from germline, CDR1 is GTSNPN and CDR2 is SVGIG (reference sequence). The CDR3 coding sequence is TGTGCCTGGGGGCTTGGACAGAGGAATTCACCCCTCCACTTT. This gives the protein CAWGLGQRNSPLHF.

This clonotype has more than one count but fewer than ten. The chain recombines TRBV12-3 or TRBV12-4 with TRBJ2-7; possible D gene TRBD1, 7 bases. The length of the CDR3 is 13 residues. Deletions cut 6 bases from V and 3 bases from J, with 12 bases between. This chain's CDR3 is CASRARDSYEQYF. The CDR3 DNA follows: TGTGCCAGCAGGGCGCGGGACAGCTACGAGCAGTACTTC.

The V and J genes are TRBV7-3 and TRBJ2-2, with 10 bases fitting TRBD2. CDR1 is SGHTA, CDR2 FQGTGA, per germline. This CDR3 has 15 amino acids. V gave up 7 bases and J gave up 4 bases; unmatched junction bases: 6. CDR3 sequence: CASTSGRAGTGELFF. Here the CDR3 DNA reads TGTGCCAGCACGAGCGGGAGGGCCGGCACCGGGGAGCTGTTTTTT.

The V call is TRBV18, the J call TRBJ2-4; 8 bases line up with TRBD2. CDR1 and CDR2 from the germline V gene are KGHSH and LQKENI. V lost 6 bases and J lost 8; bases outside the gene matches: 9. The CDR3 contains 14 residues. CDR3 sequence (DNA): TGTGCCAGCTCGCTTGGCGGGGGGACGGACATTCAGTACTTC. Amino acid sequence: CASSLGGGTDIQYF.

The chain couples TRBV30 to TRBJ1-5; 10 bases match TRBD1. Per the germline V gene, CDR1 is GTSNPN and CDR2 is SVGIG (reference sequence). The length of the CDR3 is 15 residues. After removal of 5 bases from V and 7 bases from J, the junction contained 11 bases not matched to a gene. The DNA of the CDR3 is TGTGCCTGGTCATTGGGGACAGGGGTGAGGCAGCCCCAGCATTTT. Translating it yields CAWSLGTGVRQPQHF.

This clonotype appeared a single time. The chain joins TRBV5-5 to TRBJ2-1, with 9 nucleotides matching TRBD2. After removal of 0 bases from V and 6 bases from J, the junction contained 4 bases not matched to a gene. This CDR3 comprises 15 residues. Germline CDR1 is SGHKS and CDR2 is YYEKEE (reference sequence). The CDR3 loop reads CASSLGIAGVNEQFF. CDR3 nucleotides: TGTGCCAGCAGCTTGGGGATAGCGGGGGTCAATGAGCAGTTCTTC.